The clone carrying this T cell receptor (beta chain) has at least ten counts. The data were taken from a study of CD8+CD57+ T cells in acquired aplastic anemia. Across the study: DNA from sorted CD4+ and CD8+ cells averaged around 3.5 ug.

CD8+CD57+ cell expansion, shown by flow cytometry, had occurred in the patients selected for sequencing. This CDR3 is 15 amino acids long. Germline assignment: CDR1 SNHLY and CDR2 FYNNEI. Trimming removed 4 bases from V and 0 bases from J, with 9 bases in between. The TCR beta profiling, which covered VDJ combination and CDR3 sequence, was carried out using genomic DNA as the template. TCRdb independently ran MiXCR on the reads; one entry per CDR3 protein. This table has just over 450,000 distinct CDR3 sequences, approximately 33% appearing once. The V gene is TRBV2, the J gene TRBJ2-2; no reliable D call. The source of this sequence is a human donor with aplastic anemia. Sequenced sample: sorted CD4+, CD8+, or CD8+CD57+ T cells (not recorded which) from PBMCs. In DNA form, the CDR3 reads TGTGCCAGCAGTGGGGTTGGGACGAACACCGGGGAGCTGTTTTTT. Protein sequence: CASSGVGTNTGELFF.